This TCR beta chain was observed in a study of OX40 agonist ivuxolimab in advanced cancers. Study background: Every 2 weeks, ivuxolimab was infused into the patients intravenously at between 0.01 and 10 mg/kg. Prior therapy, whether anti-PD-1, anti-PD-L1 or anti-CTLA-4, was allowed, and 40% had some.

Germline CDR1 and CDR2: MDHEN and SYDVKM. J lost 0 bases, V lost 9 bases, and 8 bases had no gene match. CDR3 length: 17 residues. General study results and limits: Within 6 weeks, CD4+ and CD8+ blood T cells expanded clonally at 0.1 to 3.0 mg/kg. CD8+ T cells averaged more expanded clones than CD4+.

Profiled with immunoSEQ multiplex PCR; TCRdb holds only in-frame clones, not every one. The sample has about 69,000 clones, 80% to 95% seen once. In the case of this clone: Its antigen remains unknown.

This specimen was CD4+ or CD8+ T cells sorted from blood, taken in a trial of the OX40 agonist ivuxolimab. The chain combines TRBV28 with TRBJ2-3, with TRBD2 matching 14 bases. This receptor was obtained from an adult with an advanced solid tumor such as melanoma, head and neck, liver or kidney cancer. The CDR3 region is CASKNRLAGGSTDTQYF. The CDR3 DNA follows: TGTGCCAGTAAAAACCGACTAGCGGGAGGGAGCACAGATACGCAGTATTTT.